This T cell receptor (beta chain) was sequenced for a study of T cells in Graves' hyperthyroidism and ophthalmopathy. The germline V gene encodes CDR1 LNHDA and CDR2 SQIVND (reference sequence). V was cut by 1 base and J by 4 bases, with 8 bases left in between. CDR3 length: 13 amino acids. Amplified TCR beta CDR3 regions came from RNA transcripts. The HTBI primer set served for first-round RT-PCR of the TCR CDR3. TCRdb ran MiXCR on the multiplex PCR reads and lists one entry per CDR3 protein. The table lists roughly 160,000 distinct CDR3 sequences, over 8% of them singletons. This clonotype was detected ten times or more.

The chain carries TRBV19 and TRBJ2-7; the D gene is possibly TRBD2 (5 bases). This receptor was identified in a woman aged 18-29 years with Graves' hyperthyroidism that later progressed to Graves' ophthalmopathy. Sequencing was carried out using blood. This CDR3 reads CASSIAEEYEQYF. The DNA of the CDR3 is TGTGCCAGTAGTATAGCGGAGGAATACGAGCAGTACTTC.